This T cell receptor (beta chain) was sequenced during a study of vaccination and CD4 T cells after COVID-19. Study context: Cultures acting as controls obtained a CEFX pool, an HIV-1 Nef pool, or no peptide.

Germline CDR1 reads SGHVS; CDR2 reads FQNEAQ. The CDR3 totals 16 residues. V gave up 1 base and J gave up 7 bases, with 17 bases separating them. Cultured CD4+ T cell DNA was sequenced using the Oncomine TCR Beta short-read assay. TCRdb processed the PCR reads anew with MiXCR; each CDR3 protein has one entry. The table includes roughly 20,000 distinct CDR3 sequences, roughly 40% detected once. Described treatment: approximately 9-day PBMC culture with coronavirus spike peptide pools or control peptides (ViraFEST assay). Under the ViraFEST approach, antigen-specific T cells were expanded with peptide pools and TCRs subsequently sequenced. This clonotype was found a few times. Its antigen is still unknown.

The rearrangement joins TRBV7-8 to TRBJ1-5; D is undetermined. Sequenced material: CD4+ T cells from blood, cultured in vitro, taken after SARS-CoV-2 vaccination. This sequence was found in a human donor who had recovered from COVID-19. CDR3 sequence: CASSLGGSGSVQPQHF. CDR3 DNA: TGTGCCAGCAGCTTAGGCGGGTCTGGGTCCGTGCAGCCCCAGCATTTT.